This entry concerns a single T cell receptor beta chain. Germline V gives CDR1 MNHEY, CDR2 SMNVEV (reference sequence). The CDR3 sequence is 16 residues long. V was clipped by 5 bases and J by 2 bases; unmatched bases: 6. The sample originates from a study of shared clonotypes between healthy human individuals. The data were produced by immunoSEQ multiplex PCR, yet TCRdb's version contains in-frame clones alone and is incomplete. Of more than 550,000 clones listed, roughly 72% are singletons. The rearrangement joins TRBV27 to TRBJ2-2, with 9 bases that match TRBD2. The receptor was derived from a woman aged 25 to 45 in good health. The sequencing input was memory CD4+ T cells sorted from blood. Subset indicated: CD45RA-negative fraction. CDR3 residues: CASSASSGVNTGELFF. CDR3 nucleotides: TGTGCCAGCAGTGCGTCTAGCGGGGTTAACACCGGGGAGCTGTTTTTT.